This T cell receptor (beta chain) was identified during a study of cytomegalovirus exposure and HLA in healthy donors. As for the study in general: Among the roughly 380 donors who were genotyped, about 80% fell in the genetic ancestry cluster that is associated with self-reported Caucasian donors.

General study points: Exclusion applied to some V segments, including TRBV6-2 and TRBV6-3, as they were indistinguishable. In a later analysis, productive TCRs from donors in an Asian-associated ancestry cluster reportedly carried fewer N-insertions than the cohort mean.

For this clone: Its antigen is undetermined.

This CDR3 spans 15 amino acids. The study ran its PCR with 60 Vbeta and 13 Jbeta primers. Assay: immunoSEQ multiplex PCR; the TCRdb copy retains only in-frame clones and omits some. The table includes about 140,000 clones, about 74% detected once. Healthy bone marrow donors formed the donor group. The chain recombines TRBV21-1 with TRBJ1-1; the table's D gene call, TRBD1, was not cross checked with the DNA. TRBV21-1 is flagged as a pseudogene. The sample consisted of PBMCs. The receptor was derived from a woman between 45 and 65 years old in good health and CMV-seronegative. The CDR3 loop is CASSKAGGARTEAFF. CDR3 coding DNA: TGTGCCAGCAGCAAGGCAGGGGGCGCGCGGACTGAAGCTTTCTTT.